These 4 T cell receptor beta chains were sequenced from one sample in a study of shared clonotypes between healthy human individuals. Method: immunoSEQ multiplex PCR; TCRdb's copy keeps in-frame clones and lacks some. Among 600,000 to 750,000 clones listed, approximately 72% were seen once. Sequencing used memory CD4+ T cells sorted from blood. Subset meaning: CD45RA-negative fraction. Receptor source: a woman under 40 in good health.

V usage is TRBV19 and J usage is TRBJ1-5, with D perhaps TRBD1 (6 bases). The CDR3 is 14 residues long. CDR1 is LNHDA and CDR2 is SQIVND in the germline V gene (reference sequence). Trimming stripped 3 bases from V and 8 bases from J, with 14 bases between. The CDR3 spells CASSIRGGLKPQHF. CDR3 DNA sequence: TGTGCCAGTAGTATCCGGGGGGGCTTAAAGCCCCAGCATTTT. The full variable domain, rest sourced from reference TRBV19 and TRBJ1-5, is DGGITQSPKYLFRKEGQNVTLSCEQNLNHDAMYWYRQDPGQGLRLIYYSQIVNDFQKGDIAEGYSVSREKKESFPLTVTSAQKNPTAFYLCASSIRGGLKPQHFGDGTRLSIL.

This chain uses TRBV6-6 with TRBJ1-5; D is unclear. V was pared by 2 bases and J by 4 bases, with 9 bases between. Germline assignment: CDR1 MNHNY and CDR2 SVGAGI (reference sequence). CDR3 length: 14 amino acids. CDR3 sequence reads: CASSYPQMNQPQHF. CDR3 DNA sequence: TGTGCCAGCAGTTACCCGCAGATGAATCAGCCCCAGCATTTT.

This clone was counted between two and nine times. The V call is TRBV7-3, the J call TRBJ2-7; the D is unclear. CDR1 and CDR2 (germline): SGHTA, FQGTGA. V was shortened by 5 bases and J by 5 bases, with 13 bases between the two germline ends. The CDR3 contains 13 residues. CDR3 sequence: CASSPSGGHEQYF. CDR3 DNA sequence: TGTGCCAGCAGCCCGAGTGGTGGGCACGAGCAGTACTTC.

The V call is TRBV28, the J call TRBJ2-4; D might be TRBD1 (5 bases). CDR3 length: 13 residues. Germline V gene data show CDR1 as MDHEN and CDR2 as SYDVKM. V shed 7 bases and J shed 5 bases, with 12 bases lying between them. CDR3 DNA sequence: TGTGCCAGCAACTCACCAGGGCAAAACATTCAGTACTTC. Translated, it gives CASNSPGQNIQYF.